Below, 9 T cell receptor beta chains from the same sample are listed, as sequenced in a study of chemoradiotherapy in HPV16-positive cancers. Sequencing used immunoSEQ multiplex PCR; TCRdb keeps in-frame clones, though not all of them. The table has more than 950 clones, approximately 92% seen once; the top ten hold about 3.1%. Source: tumor tissue, taken from a patient who underwent chemoradiotherapy. The receptors derive from a human donor with HPV-associated anogenital cancer.

V gene TRBV5-5 combines with J gene TRBJ1-1, with D possibly TRBD1 on 5 matching bases. The CDR3 has 12 amino acids. V lost 3 bases and J lost 4, with 7 bases in between. Germline values: CDR1 SGHKS, CDR2 YYEKEE (reference sequence). The CDR3 is CASSWDATEAFF. The CDR3 bases are TGTGCCAGCAGCTGGGACGCCACTGAAGCTTTCTTT.

The rearrangement uses TRBV20-1 and TRBJ1-2; 7 nucleotides line up with TRBD1. The CDR3 covers 11 residues. Trimming at V came to 3 bases and at J to 7 bases, leaving 2 bases not matched to a gene. Germline V lookup: CDR1 DFQATT, CDR2 SNEGSKA (reference sequence). CDR3 coding DNA: TGCAGTGCTAGGAAGGGGGCTGGCTACACCTTC. It is translated as CSARKGAGYTF.

The rearrangement uses TRBV11-2 and TRBJ1-6; D not certain. The CDR3 has 16 residues. The V end was cut by 5 bases, the J end by 2 bases, with 13 bases between. The germline V gene encodes CDR1 SGHAT and CDR2 FQNNGV. The CDR3 DNA reads TGTGCCAGCAGCCCCCTATATGGGGCCTATAATTCACCCCTCCACTTT. Translation gives CASSPLYGAYNSPLHF.

The sample holds a few counts of this clone. This sequence joins TRBV6-4 and TRBJ1-5; unclear D gene. V was cut by 5 bases and J by 3 bases, with 8 bases left in between. The CDR3 length is 13 residues. The germline V gene has CDR1 MRHNA and CDR2 SNTAGT. The CDR3 coding sequence is TGTGCCAGCAGTAGGGCGGACAATCAGCCCCAGCATTTT. Residues: CASSRADNQPQHF.

This chain joins TRBV9 and TRBJ1-2, with 8 bases identical to TRBD1. The CDR3 extends over 15 amino acids. Germline V gene lookup returns CDR1 SGDLS and CDR2 YYNGEE. Trimming cost V 0 bases and J 8 bases; bases outside gene matches: 9. CDR3: CASSVEDRGEGGYTF. CDR3 nucleotides: TGTGCCAGCAGCGTAGAAGACAGGGGTGAGGGCGGCTACACCTTC.

The chain couples TRBV4-1 to TRBJ2-2, with D tentatively TRBD1 (6 bases). Germline V CDR1 and CDR2: MGHRA, YSYEKL. The V gene lost 5 bases and the J gene lost 3 bases, with 13 bases spanning the gap. This CDR3 is built from 15 residues. CDR3 DNA sequence: TGCGCCAGCAGCTCAGGGGTCGGGGACACCGGGGAGCTGTTTTTT. Translated, it gives CASSSGVGDTGELFF.

The chain has TRBV4-3 and TRBJ2-3; a weak D match, TRBD2 (7 bases). The germline V gene encodes CDR1 LGHNA and CDR2 YSLEER. This CDR3 is 16 amino acids long. V was shortened by 4 bases and J by 4 bases, with 18 bases between the two germline ends. The CDR3 DNA reads as TGCGCCAGCAGCCTTTCTGGGGGGGGGCCCGCAGATACGCAGTATTTT. Translating it yields CASSLSGGGPADTQYF.

The chain is built from TRBV5-1 and TRBJ2-6; a possible D gene is TRBD1 (5 bases). The CDR3 has 15 residues. The V gene lost 2 bases and the J gene lost 0 bases, with 6 bases spanning the gap. CDR1 and CDR2 from the germline V gene are SGHRS and YFSETQ. CDR3 DNA: TGCGCCAGCAGCTTCCAGGGCTCTGGGGCCAACGTCCTGACTTTC. Protein sequence: CASSFQGSGANVLTF.

The chain links TRBV29-1 to TRBJ1-5; tentatively, D is TRBD1 (6 bases). CDR3 length: 13 amino acids. Trimming cost V 4 bases and J 7 bases, with 14 bases left between them. Germline lookup yields CDR1 SQVTM and CDR2 ANQGSEA. Here the CDR3 reads CSVAGIQGQPQHF. In DNA form, the CDR3 reads TGCAGCGTTGCCGGAATCCAGGGGCAGCCCCAGCATTTT.